This T cell receptor beta chain was sequenced during a study of cytomegalovirus exposure and HLA in healthy donors. Study summary: T cells numbering around 200 million yielded 117 million unique TCR beta sequences in an earlier analysis. General study findings and limits: The only immune exposure information that was available was CMV serostatus.

Vbeta (60) and Jbeta (13) primers were used in the PCR. Data came from immunoSEQ multiplex PCR; TCRdb stores just in-frame clones and leaves some out. The sample consists of 150,000 or so clones, less than 85% of them appearing once. Concerning this clone: Its antigen is unidentified.

Donors showed nominal health when sampled, although they likely had unrecorded immune exposures. The CDR3 extends over 15 amino acids. Per germline, CDR1 SGHDN and CDR2 FVKESK. V lost 2 bases and J 4 bases, leaving 11 bases between the germline ends. This TCR derives from a male donor in good health and CMV-seronegative. Sequencing was performed on PBMCs. This chain uses TRBV14 with TRBJ2-2; TRBD1 might be the D (6 bases). The CDR3 nucleotides read TGTGCCAGCAGCCAACACAGGGCTGGCACCGGGGAGCTGTTTTTT. It is translated as CASSQHRAGTGELFF.